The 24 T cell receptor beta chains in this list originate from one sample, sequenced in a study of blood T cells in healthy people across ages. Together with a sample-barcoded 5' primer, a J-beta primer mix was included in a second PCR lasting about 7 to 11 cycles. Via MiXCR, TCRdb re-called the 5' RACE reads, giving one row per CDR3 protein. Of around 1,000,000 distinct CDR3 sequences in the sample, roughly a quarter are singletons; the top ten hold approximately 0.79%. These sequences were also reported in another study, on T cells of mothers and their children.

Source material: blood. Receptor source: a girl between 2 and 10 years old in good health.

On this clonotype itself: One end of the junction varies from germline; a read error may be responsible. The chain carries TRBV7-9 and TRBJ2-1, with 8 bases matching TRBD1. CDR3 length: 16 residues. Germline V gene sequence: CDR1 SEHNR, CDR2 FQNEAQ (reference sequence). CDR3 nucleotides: TGTGCCGGCAGCTCAACAGGGGGTGGACTATACAATGAGCAGTTCTTC. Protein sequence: CAGSSTGGGLYNEQFF.

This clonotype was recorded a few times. CDR3 sequence reads: CASSSRDTVGDEQFF. In nucleotides, the CDR3 is TGTGCCAGCAGCTCCCGGGACACCGTTGGGGATGAGCAGTTCTTC. The rearrangement links TRBV7-9 to TRBJ2-1; possibly TRBD1 for D (6 bases). The V gene's germline CDR1 is SEHNR and CDR2 FQNEAQ (reference sequence). V shed 4 bases and J shed 8 bases, with 18 bases lying between them. The CDR3 totals 15 residues.

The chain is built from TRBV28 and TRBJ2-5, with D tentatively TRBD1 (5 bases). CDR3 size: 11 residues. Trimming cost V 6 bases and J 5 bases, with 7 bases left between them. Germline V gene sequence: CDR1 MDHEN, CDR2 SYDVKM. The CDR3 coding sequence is TGTGCCAGCAGGGGGCCGGAGACCCAGTACTTC. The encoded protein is CASRGPETQYF.

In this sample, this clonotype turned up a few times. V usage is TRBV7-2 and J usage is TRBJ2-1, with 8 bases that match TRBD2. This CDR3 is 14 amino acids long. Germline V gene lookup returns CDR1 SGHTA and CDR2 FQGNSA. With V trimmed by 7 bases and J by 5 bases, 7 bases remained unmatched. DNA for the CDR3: TGTGCCAGCACCCTGACTAGCGAGCACAATGAGCAGTTCTTC. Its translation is CASTLTSEHNEQFF.

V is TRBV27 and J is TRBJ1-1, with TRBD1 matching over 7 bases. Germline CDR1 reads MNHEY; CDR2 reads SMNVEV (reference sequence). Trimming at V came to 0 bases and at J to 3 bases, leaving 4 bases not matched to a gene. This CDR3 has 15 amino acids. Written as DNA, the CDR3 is TGTGCCAGCAGTTTATCAAACAGGGGATACACTGAAGCTTTCTTT. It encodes CASSLSNRGYTEAFF.

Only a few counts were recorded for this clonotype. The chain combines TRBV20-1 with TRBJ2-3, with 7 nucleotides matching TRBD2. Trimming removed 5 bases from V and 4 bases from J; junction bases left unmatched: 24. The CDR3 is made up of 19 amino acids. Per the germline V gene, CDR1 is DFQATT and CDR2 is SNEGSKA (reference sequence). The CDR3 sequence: CSALGSNARLAEAADTQYF. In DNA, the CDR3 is TGCAGTGCTCTTGGGAGCAACGCGCGGCTAGCGGAGGCGGCAGATACGCAGTATTTT.

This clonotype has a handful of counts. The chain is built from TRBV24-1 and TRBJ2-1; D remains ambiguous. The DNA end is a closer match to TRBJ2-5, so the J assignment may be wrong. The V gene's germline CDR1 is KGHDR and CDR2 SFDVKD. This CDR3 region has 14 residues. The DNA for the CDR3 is TGTGCCACCAGTGATTCCTCCGCGAGGGAGACCCAGTACTTC. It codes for CATSDSSARETQYF.

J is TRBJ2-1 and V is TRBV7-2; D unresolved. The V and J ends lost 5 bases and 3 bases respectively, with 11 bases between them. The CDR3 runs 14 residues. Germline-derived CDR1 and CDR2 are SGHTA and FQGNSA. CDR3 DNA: TGTGCCAGCAGCCCACCAAAAGGCTACAATGAGCAGTTCTTC. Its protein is CASSPPKGYNEQFF.

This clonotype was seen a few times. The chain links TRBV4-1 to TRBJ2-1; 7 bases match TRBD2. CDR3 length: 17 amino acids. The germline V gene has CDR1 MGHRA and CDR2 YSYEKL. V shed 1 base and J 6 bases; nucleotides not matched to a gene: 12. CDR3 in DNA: TGCGCCAGCAGCCAAGCCCCGACGGGAGGTTTTGTCAATGAGCAGTTCTTC. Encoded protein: CASSQAPTGGFVNEQFF.

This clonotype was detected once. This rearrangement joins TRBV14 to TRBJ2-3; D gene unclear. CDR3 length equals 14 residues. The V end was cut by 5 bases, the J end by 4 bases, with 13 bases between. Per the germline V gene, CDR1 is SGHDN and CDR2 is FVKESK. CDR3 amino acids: CASSSFSVADTQYF. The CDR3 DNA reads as TGTGCCAGCAGCTCCTTTTCGGTAGCAGATACGCAGTATTTT. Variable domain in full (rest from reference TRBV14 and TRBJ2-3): EAGVTQFPSHSVIEKGQTVTLRCDPISGHDNLYWYRRVMGKEIKFLLHFVKESKQDESGMPNNRFLAERTGGTYSTLKVQPAELEDSGVYFCASSSFSVADTQYFGPGTRLTVL.

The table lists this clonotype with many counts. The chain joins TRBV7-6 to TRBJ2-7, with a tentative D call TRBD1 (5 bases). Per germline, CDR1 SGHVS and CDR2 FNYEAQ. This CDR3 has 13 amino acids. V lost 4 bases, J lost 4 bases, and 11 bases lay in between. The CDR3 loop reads CASSSFDRYEQYF. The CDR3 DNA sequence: TGTGCCAGCAGCTCCTTCGACAGATACGAGCAGTACTTC.

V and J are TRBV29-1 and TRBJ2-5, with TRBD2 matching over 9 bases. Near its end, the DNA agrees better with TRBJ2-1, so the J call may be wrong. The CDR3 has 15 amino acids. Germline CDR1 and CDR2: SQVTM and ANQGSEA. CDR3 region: CSVETSGGVMSRQFF. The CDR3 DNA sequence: TGCAGCGTTGAGACTAGCGGTGGGGTAATGAGTCGGCAGTTCTTC.

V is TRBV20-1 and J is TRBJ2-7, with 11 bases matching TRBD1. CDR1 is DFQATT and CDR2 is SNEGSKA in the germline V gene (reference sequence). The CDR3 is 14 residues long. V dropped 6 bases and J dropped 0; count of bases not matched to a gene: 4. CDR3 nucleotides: TGCAGTGCAGCCGGGACAGGGGGCTCCTACGAGCAGTACTTC. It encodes CSAAGTGGSYEQYF.

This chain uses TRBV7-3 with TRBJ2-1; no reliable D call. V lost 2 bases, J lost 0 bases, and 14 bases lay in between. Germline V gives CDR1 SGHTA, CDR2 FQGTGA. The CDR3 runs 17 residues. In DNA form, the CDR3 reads TGTGCCAGCAGCTTAGGGGTAACAGCCTACTCCTACAATGAGCAGTTCTTC. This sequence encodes CASSLGVTAYSYNEQFF.

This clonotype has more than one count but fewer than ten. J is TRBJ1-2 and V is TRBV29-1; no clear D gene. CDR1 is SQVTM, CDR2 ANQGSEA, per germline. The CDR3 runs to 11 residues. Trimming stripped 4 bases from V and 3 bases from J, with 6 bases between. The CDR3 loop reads CSVGADYGYTF. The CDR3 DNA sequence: TGCAGCGTTGGGGCAGACTATGGCTACACCTTC.

CDR3 in DNA: TGTGCCACCAGCCATTATAGGGATGAGCAGTTCTTC. Protein: CATSHYRDEQFF. The chain has TRBV15 and TRBJ2-1; D is uncertain. Per germline, CDR1 LNHNV and CDR2 YYDKDF (reference sequence). V lost 5 bases and J lost 8, with 10 bases in between. This CDR3 has 12 amino acids.

The CDR3 DNA is TGTGCCTGTATTTCAGGGAGAAAATTCGGCAACACTGAAGCTTTCTTT. Its translation is CACISGRKFGNTEAFF. The V call is TRBV12-3 or TRBV12-4, the J call TRBJ1-1; possibly TRBD1 for D (5 bases). Trimming removed 11 bases at V and 2 bases at J, with 24 bases between. The CDR3 runs to 16 residues.

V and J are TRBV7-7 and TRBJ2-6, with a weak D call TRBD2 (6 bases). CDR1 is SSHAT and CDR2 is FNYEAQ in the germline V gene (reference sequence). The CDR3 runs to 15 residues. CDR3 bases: TGTGCTAGCGGTAGATTCCTCTCTGGGGCCAACGTCCTGACTTTC. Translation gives CASGRFLSGANVLTF. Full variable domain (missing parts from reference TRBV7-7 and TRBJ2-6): GAGVSQSPRYKVTKRGQDVTLRCDPISSHATLYWYQQALGQGPEFLTYFNYEAQPDKSGLPSDRFSAERPEGSISTLTIQRTEQRDSAMYRCASGRFLSGANVLTFGAGSRLTVL.

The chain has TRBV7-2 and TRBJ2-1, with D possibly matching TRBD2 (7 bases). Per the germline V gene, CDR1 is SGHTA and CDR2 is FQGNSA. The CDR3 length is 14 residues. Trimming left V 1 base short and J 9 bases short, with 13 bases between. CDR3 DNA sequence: TGTGCCAGCAGCTTAGAAGGACAGCGGGGTGAGCAGTTCTTC. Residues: CASSLEGQRGEQFF. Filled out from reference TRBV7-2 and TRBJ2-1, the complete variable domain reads GAGVSQSPSNKVTEKGKDVELRCDPISGHTALYWYRQSLGQGLEFLIYFQGNSAPDKSGLPSDRFSAERTGGSVSTLTIQRTQQEDSAVYLCASSLEGQRGEQFFGPGTRLTVL.

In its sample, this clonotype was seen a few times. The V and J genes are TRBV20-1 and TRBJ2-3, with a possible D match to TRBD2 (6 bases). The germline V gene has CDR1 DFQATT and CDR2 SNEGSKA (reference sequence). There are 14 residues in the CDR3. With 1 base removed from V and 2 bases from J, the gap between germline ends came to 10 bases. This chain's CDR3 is CSARVPGDTDTQYF. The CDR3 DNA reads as TGCAGTGCTAGAGTCCCGGGGGACACAGATACGCAGTATTTT.

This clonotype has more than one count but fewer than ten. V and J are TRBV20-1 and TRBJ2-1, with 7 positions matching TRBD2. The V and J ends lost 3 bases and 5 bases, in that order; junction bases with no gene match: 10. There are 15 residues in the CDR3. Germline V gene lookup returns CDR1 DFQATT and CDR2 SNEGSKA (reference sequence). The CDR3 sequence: CSASRSGVGNNEQFF. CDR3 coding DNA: TGCAGTGCTAGTAGGAGCGGGGTTGGAAACAATGAGCAGTTCTTC.

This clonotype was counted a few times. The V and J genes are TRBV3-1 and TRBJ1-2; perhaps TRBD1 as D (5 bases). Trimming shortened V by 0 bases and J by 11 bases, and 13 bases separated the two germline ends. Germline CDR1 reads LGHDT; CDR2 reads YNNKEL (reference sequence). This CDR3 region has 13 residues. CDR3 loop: CASSQERPGGYTF. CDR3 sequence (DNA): TGTGCCAGCAGCCAAGAGCGCCCCGGGGGTTACACCTTC. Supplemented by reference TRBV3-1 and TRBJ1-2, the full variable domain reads DTAVSQTPKYLVTQMGNDKSIKCEQNLGHDTMYWYKQDSKKFLKIMFSYNNKELIINETVPNRFSPKSPDKAHLNLHINSLELGDSAVYFCASSQERPGGYTFGSGTRLTVV.

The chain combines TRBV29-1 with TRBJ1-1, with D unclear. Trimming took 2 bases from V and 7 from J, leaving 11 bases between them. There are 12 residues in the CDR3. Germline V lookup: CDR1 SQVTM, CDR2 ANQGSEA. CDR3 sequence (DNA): TGCAGCGTTGAAAGCGTAGAGGTTGAAGCTTTCTTT. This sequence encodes CSVESVEVEAFF.

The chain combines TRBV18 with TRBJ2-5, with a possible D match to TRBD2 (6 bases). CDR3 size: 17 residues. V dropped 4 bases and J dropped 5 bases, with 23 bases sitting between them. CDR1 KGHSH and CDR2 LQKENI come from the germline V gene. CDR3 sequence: CASSQQVGVTGEETQYF. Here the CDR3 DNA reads TGTGCCAGCTCACAACAGGTCGGGGTTACGGGAGAGGAGACCCAGTACTTC.